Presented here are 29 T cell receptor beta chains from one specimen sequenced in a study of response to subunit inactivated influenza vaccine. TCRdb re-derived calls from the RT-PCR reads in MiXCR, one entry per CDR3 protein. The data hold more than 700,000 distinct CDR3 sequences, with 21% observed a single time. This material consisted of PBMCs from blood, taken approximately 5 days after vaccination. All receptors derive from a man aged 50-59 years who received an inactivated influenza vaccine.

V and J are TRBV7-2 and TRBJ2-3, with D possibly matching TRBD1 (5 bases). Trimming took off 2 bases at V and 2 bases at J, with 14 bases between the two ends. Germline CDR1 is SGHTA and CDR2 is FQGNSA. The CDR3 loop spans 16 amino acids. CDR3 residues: CASSLSLGRSTDTQYF. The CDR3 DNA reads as TGTGCCAGCAGCTTATCCCTGGGGCGGTCCACAGATACGCAGTATTTT.

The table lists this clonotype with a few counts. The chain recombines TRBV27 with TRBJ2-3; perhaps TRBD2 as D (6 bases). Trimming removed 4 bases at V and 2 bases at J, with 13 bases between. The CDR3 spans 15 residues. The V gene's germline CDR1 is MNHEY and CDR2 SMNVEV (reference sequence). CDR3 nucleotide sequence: TGTGCCAGCAGTTCTGCGGGACTCTACACAGATACGCAGTATTTT. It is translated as CASSSAGLYTDTQYF.

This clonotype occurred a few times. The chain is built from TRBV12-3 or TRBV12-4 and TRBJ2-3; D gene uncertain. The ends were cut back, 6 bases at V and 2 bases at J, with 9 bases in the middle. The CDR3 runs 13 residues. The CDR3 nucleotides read TGTGCCAGCAGGGCTACCGACACAGATACGCAGTATTTT. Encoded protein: CASRATDTDTQYF.

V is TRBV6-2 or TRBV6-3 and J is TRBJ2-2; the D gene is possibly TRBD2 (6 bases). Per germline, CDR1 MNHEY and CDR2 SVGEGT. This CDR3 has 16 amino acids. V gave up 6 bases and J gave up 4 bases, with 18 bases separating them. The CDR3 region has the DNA TGTGCCAGCAGACGGGGGACTGTCTCGGTCACCGGGGAGCTGTTTTTT. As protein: CASRRGTVSVTGELFF.

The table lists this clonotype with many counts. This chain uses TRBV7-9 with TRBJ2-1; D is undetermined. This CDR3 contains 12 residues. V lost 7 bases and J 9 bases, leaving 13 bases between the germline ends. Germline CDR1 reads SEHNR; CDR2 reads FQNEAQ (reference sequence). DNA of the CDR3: TGTGCCAGCACCCCCGGTAGGGCTGAGCAGTTCTTC. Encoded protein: CASTPGRAEQFF.

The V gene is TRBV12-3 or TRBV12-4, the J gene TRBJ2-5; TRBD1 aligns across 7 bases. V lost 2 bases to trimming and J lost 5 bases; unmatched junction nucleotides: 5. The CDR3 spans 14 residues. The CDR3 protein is CASSLSQGVETQYF. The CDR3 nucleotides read TGTGCCAGCAGTTTAAGTCAGGGGGTTGAGACCCAGTACTTC.

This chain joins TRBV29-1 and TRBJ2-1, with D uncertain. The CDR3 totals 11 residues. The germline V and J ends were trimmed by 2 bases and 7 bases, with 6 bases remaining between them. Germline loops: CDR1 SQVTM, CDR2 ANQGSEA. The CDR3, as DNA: TGCAGCGTTGAATTGGTGAATGAGCAGTTCTTC. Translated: CSVELVNEQFF.

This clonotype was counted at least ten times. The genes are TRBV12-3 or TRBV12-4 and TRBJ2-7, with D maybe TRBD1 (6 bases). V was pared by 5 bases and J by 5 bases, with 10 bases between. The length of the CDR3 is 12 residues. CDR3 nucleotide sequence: TGTGCCAGCAGTCGACAGGACCACGAGCAGTACTTC. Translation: CASSRQDHEQYF.

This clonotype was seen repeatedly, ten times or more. This chain's CDR3 is CASSYSSGHYEQYF. CDR3 coding DNA: TGTGCCAGCAGTTACTCTTCGGGACATTACGAGCAGTACTTC. This chain connects TRBV6-5 to TRBJ2-7; a possible D gene is TRBD1 (6 bases). V was pared by 0 bases and J by 4 bases, with 10 bases between. This CDR3 contains 14 residues. Per the germline V gene, CDR1 is MNHEY and CDR2 is SVGAGI.

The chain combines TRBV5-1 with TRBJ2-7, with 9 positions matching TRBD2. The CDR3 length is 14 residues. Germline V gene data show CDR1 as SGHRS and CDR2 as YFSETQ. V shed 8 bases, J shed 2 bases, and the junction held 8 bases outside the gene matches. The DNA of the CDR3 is TGCGCCAGTCATAGCGGGGGCCTGACCTACGAGCAGTACTTC. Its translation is CASHSGGLTYEQYF.

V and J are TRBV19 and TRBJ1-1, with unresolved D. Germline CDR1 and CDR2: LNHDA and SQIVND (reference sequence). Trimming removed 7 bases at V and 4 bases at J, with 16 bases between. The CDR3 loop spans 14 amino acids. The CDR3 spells CASIKAWGSTEAFF. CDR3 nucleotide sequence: TGTGCCAGTATTAAGGCGTGGGGATCCACTGAAGCTTTCTTT. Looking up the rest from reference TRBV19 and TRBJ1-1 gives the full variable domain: DGGITQSPKYLFRKEGQNVTLSCEQNLNHDAMYWYRQDPGQGLRLIYYSQIVNDFQKGDIAEGYSVSREKKESFPLTVTSAQKNPTAFYLCASIKAWGSTEAFFGQGTRLTVV.

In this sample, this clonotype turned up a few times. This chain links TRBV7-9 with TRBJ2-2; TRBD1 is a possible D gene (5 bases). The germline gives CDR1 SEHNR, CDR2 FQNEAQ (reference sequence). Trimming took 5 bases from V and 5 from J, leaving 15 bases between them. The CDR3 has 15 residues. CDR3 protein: CASSPVPTGTGELFF. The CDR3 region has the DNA TGTGCCAGCAGCCCCGTCCCCACAGGAACCGGGGAGCTGTTTTTT.

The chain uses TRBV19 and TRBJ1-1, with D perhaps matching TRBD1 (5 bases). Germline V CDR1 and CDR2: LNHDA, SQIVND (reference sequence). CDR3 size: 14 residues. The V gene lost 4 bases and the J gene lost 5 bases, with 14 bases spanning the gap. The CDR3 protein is CASSTTGGGTEAFF. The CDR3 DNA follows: TGTGCCAGTAGTACGACCGGGGGTGGAACTGAAGCTTTCTTT.

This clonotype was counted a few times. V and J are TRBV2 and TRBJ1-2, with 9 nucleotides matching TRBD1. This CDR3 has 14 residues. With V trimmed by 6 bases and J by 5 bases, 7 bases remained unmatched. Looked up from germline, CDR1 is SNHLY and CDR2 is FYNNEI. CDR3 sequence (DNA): TGTGCCAGCAGCCGGGACAGGGAAGGGTATGGCTACACCTTC. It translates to CASSRDREGYGYTF.

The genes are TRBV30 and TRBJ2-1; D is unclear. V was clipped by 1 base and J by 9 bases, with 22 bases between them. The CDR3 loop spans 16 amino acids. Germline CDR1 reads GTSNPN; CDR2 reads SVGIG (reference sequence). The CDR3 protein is CAWSGDPIPDVSEQFF. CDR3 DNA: TGTGCCTGGAGTGGAGACCCTATACCGGACGTCTCTGAGCAGTTCTTC.

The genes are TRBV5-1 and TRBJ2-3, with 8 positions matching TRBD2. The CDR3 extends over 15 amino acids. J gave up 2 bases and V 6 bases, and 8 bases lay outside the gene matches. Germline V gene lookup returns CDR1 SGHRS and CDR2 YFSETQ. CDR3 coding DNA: TGCGCCAGCACGACCGGGGGGGCAAACACAGATACGCAGTATTTT. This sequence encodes CASTTGGANTDTQYF.

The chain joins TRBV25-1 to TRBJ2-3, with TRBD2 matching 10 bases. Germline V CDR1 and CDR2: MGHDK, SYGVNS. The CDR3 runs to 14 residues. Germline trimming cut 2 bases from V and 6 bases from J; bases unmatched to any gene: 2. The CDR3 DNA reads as TGTGCCAGCAGTGAACTAGCGGGGGCCGATACGCAGTATTTT. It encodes CASSELAGADTQYF.

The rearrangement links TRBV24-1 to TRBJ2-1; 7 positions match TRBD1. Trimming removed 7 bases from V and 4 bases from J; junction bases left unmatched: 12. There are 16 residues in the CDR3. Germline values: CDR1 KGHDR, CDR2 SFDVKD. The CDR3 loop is CATSGDRAVKYNEQFF. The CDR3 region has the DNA TGTGCCACCAGCGGAGACAGGGCGGTAAAATACAATGAGCAGTTCTTC.

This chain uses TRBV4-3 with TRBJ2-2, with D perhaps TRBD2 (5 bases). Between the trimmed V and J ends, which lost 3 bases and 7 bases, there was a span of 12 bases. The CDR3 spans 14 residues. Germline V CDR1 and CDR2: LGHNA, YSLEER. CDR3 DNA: TGCGCCAGCAGCCATTCGGGGAAGGGCGGGGAGCTGTTTTTT. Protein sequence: CASSHSGKGGELFF.

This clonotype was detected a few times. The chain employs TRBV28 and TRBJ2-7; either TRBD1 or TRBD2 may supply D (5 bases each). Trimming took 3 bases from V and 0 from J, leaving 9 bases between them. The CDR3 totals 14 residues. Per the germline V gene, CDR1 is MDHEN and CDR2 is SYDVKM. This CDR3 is CASSLGPNSYEQYF. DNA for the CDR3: TGTGCCAGCAGTTTGGGACCAAACTCCTACGAGCAGTACTTC.

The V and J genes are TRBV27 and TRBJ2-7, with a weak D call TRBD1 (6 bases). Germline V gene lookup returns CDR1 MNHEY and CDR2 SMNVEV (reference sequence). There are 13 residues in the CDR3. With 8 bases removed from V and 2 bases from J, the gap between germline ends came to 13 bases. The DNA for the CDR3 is TGTGCCAGCCGCTCACAGGGCCCCTACGAGCAGTACTTC. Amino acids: CASRSQGPYEQYF.

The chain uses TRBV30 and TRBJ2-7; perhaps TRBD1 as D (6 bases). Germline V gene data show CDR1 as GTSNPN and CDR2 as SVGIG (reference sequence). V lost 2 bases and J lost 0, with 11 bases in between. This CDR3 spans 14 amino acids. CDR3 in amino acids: CAWSLDRISYEQYF. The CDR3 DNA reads TGTGCCTGGAGTCTCGACAGGATCTCCTACGAGCAGTACTTC.

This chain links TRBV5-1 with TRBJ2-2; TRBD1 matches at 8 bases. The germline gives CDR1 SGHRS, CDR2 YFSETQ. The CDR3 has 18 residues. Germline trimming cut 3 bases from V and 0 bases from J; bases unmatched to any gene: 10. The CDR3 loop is CASSWKATGAANTGELFF. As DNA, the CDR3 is TGCGCCAGCAGCTGGAAAGCGACAGGGGCCGCGAACACCGGGGAGCTGTTTTTT.

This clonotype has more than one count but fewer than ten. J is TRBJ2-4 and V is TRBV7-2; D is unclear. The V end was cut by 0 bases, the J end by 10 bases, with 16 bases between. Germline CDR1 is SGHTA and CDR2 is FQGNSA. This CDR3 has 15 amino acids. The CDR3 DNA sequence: TGTGCCAGCAGCTTAGCCGTGACCTCAAGTATTATTCAGTACTTC. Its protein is CASSLAVTSSIIQYF.

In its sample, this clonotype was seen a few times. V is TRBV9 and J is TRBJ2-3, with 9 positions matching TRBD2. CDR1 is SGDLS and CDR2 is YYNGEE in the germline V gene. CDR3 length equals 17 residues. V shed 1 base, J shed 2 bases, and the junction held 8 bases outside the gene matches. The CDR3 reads CASSVTFASGVTDTQYF. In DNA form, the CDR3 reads TGTGCCAGCAGCGTAACCTTTGCTAGCGGGGTCACAGATACGCAGTATTTT.

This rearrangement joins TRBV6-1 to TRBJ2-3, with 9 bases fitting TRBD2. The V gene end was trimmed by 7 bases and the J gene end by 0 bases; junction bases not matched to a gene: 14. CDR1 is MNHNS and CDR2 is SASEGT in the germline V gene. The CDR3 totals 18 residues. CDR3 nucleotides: TGTGCCAGCATCCCTACACCTGGGCGGGAGGGAAGCACAGATACGCAGTATTTT. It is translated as CASIPTPGREGSTDTQYF.

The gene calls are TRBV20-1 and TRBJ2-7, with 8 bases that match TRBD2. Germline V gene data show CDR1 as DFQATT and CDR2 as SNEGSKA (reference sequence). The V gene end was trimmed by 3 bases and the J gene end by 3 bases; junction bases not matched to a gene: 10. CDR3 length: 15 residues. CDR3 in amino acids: CSARALRGDYYEQYF. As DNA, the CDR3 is TGCAGTGCTAGGGCCTTGCGGGGGGACTACTACGAGCAGTACTTC.

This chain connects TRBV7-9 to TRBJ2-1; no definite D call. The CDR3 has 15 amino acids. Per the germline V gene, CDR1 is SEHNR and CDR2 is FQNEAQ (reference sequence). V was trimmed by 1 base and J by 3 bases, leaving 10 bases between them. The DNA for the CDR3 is TGTGCCAGCAGCTTAGGGCGACGGCTCTACAATGAGCAGTTCTTC. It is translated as CASSLGRRLYNEQFF.

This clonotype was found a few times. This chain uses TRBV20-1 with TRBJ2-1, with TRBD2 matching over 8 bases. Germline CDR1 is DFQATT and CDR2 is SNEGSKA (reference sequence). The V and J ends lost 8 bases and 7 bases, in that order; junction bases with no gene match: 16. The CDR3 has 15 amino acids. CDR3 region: CSHKSSGRAWNEQFF. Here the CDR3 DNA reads TGCAGTCATAAGAGTTCCGGGAGGGCCTGGAATGAGCAGTTCTTC.